Below, 27 T cell receptor beta chains from the same sample are listed, as sequenced in a study of T-cell reconstitution after alpha-beta-depleted transplantation in children. This sample's TCRbeta library carried unique molecular identifier barcodes. Via MiXCR, TCRdb re-called the PCR reads, giving one row per CDR3 protein. The table has about 400,000 distinct CDR3 sequences, 10% to 15% seen once. The specimen comprised PBMCs, sampled from the stem cell graft. These receptors were collected from a human donor who donated a stem cell graft to a child with Fanconi anemia.

A remark on this clonotype: At one end the junction does not follow the germline gene, possibly because of a read error. The chain uses TRBV19 and TRBJ1-5; TRBD1 is a possible D gene (5 bases). Germline V gene data show CDR1 as LNHDA and CDR2 as SQIVND (reference sequence). The CDR3 is 15 residues long. The CDR3 spells CASSITRVSNLPQHF. CDR3 DNA: TGTGCCAGTAGTATAACCAGGGTAAGCAATCTGCCCCAGCATTTT. Full variable domain (missing parts from reference TRBV19 and TRBJ1-5): DGGITQSPKYLFRKEGQNVTLSCEQNLNHDAMYWYRQDPGQGLRLIYYSQIVNDFQKGDIAEGYSVSREKKESFPLTVTSAQKNPTAFYLCASSITRVSNLPQHFGDGTRLSIL.

This clonotype has a handful of counts. This chain connects TRBV7-6 to TRBJ2-5; 11 bases agree with TRBD2. The trim removed 5 bases at V and 4 bases at J, leaving 12 bases unmatched. CDR3 length: 17 residues. CDR1 is SGHVS, CDR2 FNYEAQ, per germline. Here the CDR3 DNA reads TGTGCCAGCAGCCCTAGTATTAGCGGGGGGGCCGGAGAGACCCAGTACTTC. Translation gives CASSPSISGGAGETQYF.

At least ten counts were recorded for this clonotype. The chain links TRBV6-6 to TRBJ1-6; 8 positions agree with TRBD1. The junction had 3 bases not matched to a gene; V was cut back by 4 bases and J by 10 bases. CDR3 length equals 13 residues. CDR1 MNHNY and CDR2 SVGAGI come from the germline V gene (reference sequence). The CDR3 bases are TGTGCCAGCAGTTCGACAGGGGAGTCACCCCTCCACTTT. Residues: CASSSTGESPLHF.

This clonotype was seen ten or more times. The CDR3, as DNA: TGTGCCAGCAGCTTGACTAGCGACTCCTACAATGAGCAGTTCTTC. It translates to CASSLTSDSYNEQFF. This sequence joins TRBV5-5 and TRBJ2-1; 7 bases are a match to TRBD2. The CDR3 runs to 15 residues. J lost 0 bases, V lost 1 base, and 1 base had no gene match. CDR1 is SGHKS and CDR2 is YYEKEE in the germline V gene (reference sequence).

There are a few counts of this clonotype. The chain combines TRBV7-2 with TRBJ2-1; no reliable D call. This CDR3 has 15 residues. Trimming took off 1 base at V and 10 bases at J, with 17 bases between the two ends. From germline, CDR1 is SGHTA and CDR2 FQGNSA. This CDR3 reads CASSLGQGELYEQFF. In nucleotides, the CDR3 is TGTGCCAGCAGCTTAGGGCAAGGCGAGCTTTACGAGCAGTTCTTC.

This chain uses TRBV5-4 with TRBJ2-1, with D hard to call. CDR3 length: 15 residues. Germline V gene lookup returns CDR1 SGHNT and CDR2 YYREEE (reference sequence). V lost 0 bases, J lost 4 bases, and 11 bases lay in between. The CDR3 DNA sequence: TGTGCCAGCAGCTTGGGGCTAGACCCTTACAATGAGCAGTTCTTC. Amino acids: CASSLGLDPYNEQFF.

This clonotype occurred many times. This sequence joins TRBV20-1 and TRBJ1-3, with a possible D match to TRBD1 (6 bases). The length of the CDR3 is 15 residues. Trimming shortened V by 7 bases and J by 3 bases, and 19 bases separated the two germline ends. From germline, CDR1 is DFQATT and CDR2 SNEGSKA (reference sequence). The CDR3 bases are TGCAGTGTTGTTCCGGGGGCTGGTAGTGGAAACACCATATATTTT. It is translated as CSVVPGAGSGNTIYF.

The rearrangement uses TRBV6-5 and TRBJ2-7, with 10 bases lining up with TRBD1. The CDR3 is 16 residues long. Germline-derived CDR1 and CDR2 are MNHEY and SVGAGI. Trimming cost V 2 bases and J 3 bases; bases outside gene matches: 7. CDR3 nucleotides: TGTGCCAGCAGTTACCCTCCGGGACAGGGGCACTACGAGCAGTACTTC. It yields the protein CASSYPPGQGHYEQYF.

The V gene is TRBV4-1, the J gene TRBJ1-5; 10 bases align to TRBD1. With 1 base clipped from V and 6 bases from J, the junction kept 9 bases outside the gene matches. CDR1 is MGHRA and CDR2 is YSYEKL in the germline V gene. The CDR3 sequence is 17 residues long. The CDR3 protein is CASSQGSGTGAIQPQHF. The CDR3 nucleotides read TGCGCCAGCAGCCAAGGGTCCGGGACAGGGGCTATTCAGCCCCAGCATTTT.

The chain is built from TRBV11-3 and TRBJ2-3; no firm D call. Trimming stripped 4 bases from V and 5 bases from J, with 7 bases between. Germline lookup yields CDR1 SGHNT and CDR2 YENEEA. This CDR3 spans 12 amino acids. The CDR3 here is CASSWAEDTQYF. In DNA, the CDR3 is TGTGCCAGCAGCTGGGCAGAAGATACGCAGTATTTT. Complete variable domain (other parts from reference TRBV11-3 and TRBJ2-3): EAGVVQSPRYKIIEKKQPVAFWCNPISGHNTLYWYLQNLGQGPELLIRYENEEAVDDSQLPKDRFSAERLKGVDSTLKIQPAELGDSAVYLCASSWAEDTQYFGPGTRLTVL.

This chain connects TRBV20-1 to TRBJ1-3, with D possibly matching TRBD1 (5 bases). Germline CDR1 and CDR2: DFQATT and SNEGSKA (reference sequence). The CDR3 is 15 residues long. Trimming took off 4 bases at V and 5 bases at J, with 18 bases between the two ends. CDR3 region: CSATDNWDGRNTIYF. For the CDR3, the DNA is TGCAGTGCTACTGATAACTGGGACGGAAGAAACACCATATATTTT.

This clonotype was counted between two and nine times. V and J are TRBV7-9 and TRBJ1-5, with D possibly TRBD1 on 5 matching bases. The CDR3 is 15 residues long. Between the trimmed V and J ends, which lost 1 base and 3 bases, there was a span of 10 bases. CDR1 and CDR2 (germline): SEHNR, FQNEAQ (reference sequence). DNA for the CDR3: TGTGCCAGCAGCTTAGGGGCAGGGTCCAATCAGCCCCAGCATTTT. Protein: CASSLGAGSNQPQHF.

This clonotype was picked up a small number of times. The junction does not match germline at one end; this may be a read error. The genes are TRBV27 and TRBJ2-6; 8 positions match TRBD1. The CDR3 loop spans 15 amino acids. CDR1 is MNHEY and CDR2 is SMNVEV in the germline V gene (reference sequence). CDR3: CASSYQGAGTNVLTF. The CDR3 coding sequence is TGTGCCAGCAGTTACCAGGGGGCTGGGACCAACGTCCTGACTTTC.

This clonotype was seen more than once but under ten times. The V call is TRBV12-3 or TRBV12-4, the J call TRBJ1-1; 9 nucleotides agree with TRBD1. The CDR3 is made up of 16 amino acids. The V gene end was trimmed by 6 bases and the J gene end by 4 bases; junction bases not matched to a gene: 12. CDR3 protein: CASSDDRGYRRTEAFF. The CDR3 coding sequence is TGTGCCAGCAGCGACGACAGGGGGTATCGGCGCACTGAAGCTTTCTTT.

V is TRBV20-1 and J is TRBJ1-1, with D tentatively TRBD1 (5 bases). Trimming removed 1 base at V and 1 base at J, with 7 bases between. Germline CDR1 reads DFQATT; CDR2 reads SNEGSKA (reference sequence). This CDR3 is built from 13 residues. The DNA for the CDR3 is TGCAGTGCTAGAGGACAGAAGAACACTGAAGCTTTCTTT. Its translation: CSARGQKNTEAFF.

This chain links TRBV5-6 with TRBJ1-5; tentative D call: TRBD1 (5 bases). CDR1 is SGHDT and CDR2 is YYEEEE in the germline V gene. There are 14 residues in the CDR3. V shed 6 bases and J shed 2 bases, with 12 bases lying between them. CDR3 bases: TGTGCCAGCACCGACAGTCATGGCAATCAGCCCCAGCATTTT. Translating gives CASTDSHGNQPQHF.

This clonotype came up many times. The rearrangement uses TRBV12-3 or TRBV12-4 and TRBJ1-6; unclear D gene. This CDR3 contains 13 residues. V was clipped by 6 bases and J by 10 bases, with 13 bases between them. The CDR3 DNA reads as TGTGCCAGCAGCATCGCCCCTCAATCACCCCTCCACTTT. Translated: CASSIAPQSPLHF.

There are a few counts of this clonotype. The gene calls are TRBV20-1 and TRBJ1-4; no clear D gene. CDR1 is DFQATT and CDR2 is SNEGSKA in the germline V gene (reference sequence). This CDR3 spans 14 amino acids. Trimming shortened V by 5 bases and J by 5 bases, and 15 bases separated the two germline ends. For the CDR3, the DNA is TGCAGTGCTGACCCGAAGGGAATAAATGAAAAACTGTTTTTT. Translation gives CSADPKGINEKLFF.

This clonotype was recorded a few times. CDR3: CASSQSSQYYGYTF. The CDR3 nucleotides are TGCGCCAGCAGCCAGTCCTCCCAATACTATGGCTACACCTTC. The rearrangement joins TRBV4-3 to TRBJ1-2; D gene uncertain. Germline V gives CDR1 LGHNA, CDR2 YSLEER. V lost 3 bases and J 3 bases, leaving 11 bases between the germline ends. CDR3 length: 14 amino acids.

There are a few counts of this clonotype. The chain joins TRBV7-9 to TRBJ2-7, with unresolved D. Deletions cut 5 bases from V and 1 base from J, with 15 bases between. CDR1 SEHNR and CDR2 FQNEAQ come from the germline V gene (reference sequence). The CDR3 contains 15 residues. CDR3 protein: CASSPSVPQSYEQYF. The CDR3 DNA reads as TGTGCCAGCAGCCCGAGTGTACCGCAATCCTACGAGCAGTACTTC.

The table lists this clonotype with many counts. The rearrangement uses TRBV14 and TRBJ2-3; D ambiguous. The CDR3 loop spans 13 amino acids. Germline V gene data show CDR1 as SGHDN and CDR2 as FVKESK. Between the trimmed V and J ends, which lost 7 bases and 2 bases, there was a span of 10 bases. The CDR3 reads CASNHHHTDTQYF. The DNA of the CDR3 is TGTGCCAGCAACCACCACCACACAGATACGCAGTATTTT.

The chain has TRBV5-1 and TRBJ2-5; maybe TRBD2 (6 bases). CDR3 length: 15 amino acids. Trimming left V 5 bases short and J 2 bases short, with 16 bases between. Germline lookup yields CDR1 SGHRS and CDR2 YFSETQ. The CDR3 reads CASSRSPGGQETQYF. As DNA, the CDR3 is TGCGCCAGCAGTCGCTCACCCGGGGGACAAGAGACCCAGTACTTC.

This chain connects TRBV6-5 to TRBJ1-1, with 7 bases fitting TRBD1. V lost 4 bases and J lost 0; bases outside the gene matches: 11. Germline assignment: CDR1 MNHEY and CDR2 SVGAGI. The CDR3 is 17 amino acids. CDR3 DNA sequence: TGTGCCAGCAGTTTTCCGACAGGGCGAGAGATGAACACTGAAGCTTTCTTT. Its protein is CASSFPTGREMNTEAFF.

At least ten counts were recorded for this clonotype. The CDR3 DNA follows: TGCAGCGTTGGTACCGGGACAGGCAACCGGGGCTACACCTTC. Encoded protein: CSVGTGTGNRGYTF. The chain has TRBV29-1 and TRBJ1-2; 8 positions agree with TRBD1. Germline assignment: CDR1 SQVTM and CDR2 ANQGSEA. After removal of 4 bases from V and 8 bases from J, the junction contained 12 bases not matched to a gene. The CDR3 loop spans 14 amino acids.

This chain connects TRBV15 to TRBJ1-1; D unresolved. Trimming took 3 bases from V and 4 from J, leaving 12 bases between them. The CDR3 sequence is 14 residues long. The germline CDR1 and CDR2 sequences are LNHNV and YYDKDF (reference sequence). The CDR3 DNA sequence: TGTGCCACCAGCAGGACCGTTTTCGGCACTGAAGCTTTCTTT. Translating gives CATSRTVFGTEAFF.

The rearrangement uses TRBV7-2 and TRBJ2-7; the D is unclear. Trimming stripped 4 bases from V and 0 bases from J, with 10 bases between. The germline CDR1 and CDR2 sequences are SGHTA and FQGNSA. The CDR3 length is 14 residues. The CDR3 spells CASSSLSNSYEQYF. DNA for the CDR3: TGTGCCAGCAGCTCGCTCAGCAACTCCTACGAGCAGTACTTC.

A remark on this clonotype: Just one base apart from a much larger clone, this may be a read error. The chain carries TRBV28 and TRBJ1-1; no definite D call. The CDR3 extends over 14 amino acids. CDR1 MDHEN and CDR2 SYDVKM come from the germline V gene. The CDR3 DNA is TGTGCCAGCAGTTTTACGCTTGAAGGAACTGAAGCTTTGTTT. This codes for CASSFTLEGTEALF.